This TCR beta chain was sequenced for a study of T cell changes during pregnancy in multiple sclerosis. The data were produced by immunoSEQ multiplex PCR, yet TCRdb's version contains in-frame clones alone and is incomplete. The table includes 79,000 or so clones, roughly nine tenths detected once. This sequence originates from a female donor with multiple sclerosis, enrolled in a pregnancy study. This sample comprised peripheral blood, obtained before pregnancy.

The CDR3 here is CASSVAIGRGDYGYTF. The CDR3, as DNA: TGTGCCAGCAGCGTAGCTATTGGCAGGGGTGACTATGGCTACACCTTC. The chain links TRBV9 to TRBJ1-2; maybe TRBD1 (6 bases). The length of the CDR3 is 16 residues. V lost 0 bases, J lost 3 bases, and 15 bases lay in between. Germline assignment: CDR1 SGDLS and CDR2 YYNGEE.